The clone carrying this T cell receptor (beta chain) has more than one count but fewer than ten. What it binds is unknown. MiXCR, run by TCRdb on the 5' RACE reads, gives a single entry per CDR3 protein. The sample records tens of thousands of distinct CDR3 sequences, 12% being singletons. The sample comes from a study of T-cell memory formation after mild COVID-19. Looking at the study overall: In these data, TCR clusters were largely donor specific.

Whole-study findings and limits: The pre-infection memory compartment contained some responding clones, suggesting cross-reactive memory joined. Largely, contracting CD4+ clones fell within CM and EM, and contracting CD8+ clones within EMRA.

The receptor was isolated from a man between 18 and 29 years old who had mild COVID-19 (a few samples of this study predate the infection). Cell type and time point are not known. Sequenced: PBMCs or a T cell subset sorted from them (not recorded which).

The CDR3 DNA reads TGTGCTAGTGGCTCCAACCGGGACGATAGACAGTATTTT. Translated: CASGSNRDDRQYF. The chain is built from TRBV12-5 and TRBJ2-3, with D tentatively TRBD1 or TRBD2 (5 bases each). Germline lookup yields CDR1 LGHNT and CDR2 FRNRAP. The CDR3 has 13 residues. Deletions cut 6 bases from V and 12 bases from J, with 19 bases between.